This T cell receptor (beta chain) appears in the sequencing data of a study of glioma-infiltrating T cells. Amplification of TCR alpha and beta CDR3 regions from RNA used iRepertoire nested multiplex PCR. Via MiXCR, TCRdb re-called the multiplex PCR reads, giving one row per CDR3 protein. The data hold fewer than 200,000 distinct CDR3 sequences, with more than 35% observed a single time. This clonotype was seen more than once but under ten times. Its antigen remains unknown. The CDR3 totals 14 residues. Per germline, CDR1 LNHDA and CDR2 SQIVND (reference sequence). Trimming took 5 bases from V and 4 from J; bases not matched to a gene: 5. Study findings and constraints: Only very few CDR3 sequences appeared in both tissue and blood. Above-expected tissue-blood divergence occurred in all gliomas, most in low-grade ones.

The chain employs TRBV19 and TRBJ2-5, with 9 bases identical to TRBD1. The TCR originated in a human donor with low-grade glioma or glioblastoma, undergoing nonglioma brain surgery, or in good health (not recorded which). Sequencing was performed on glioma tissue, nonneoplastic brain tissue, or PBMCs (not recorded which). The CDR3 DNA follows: TGTGCCAGTAGTCCGACAGGGGGTTCAGAGACCCAGTACTTC. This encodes CASSPTGGSETQYF.